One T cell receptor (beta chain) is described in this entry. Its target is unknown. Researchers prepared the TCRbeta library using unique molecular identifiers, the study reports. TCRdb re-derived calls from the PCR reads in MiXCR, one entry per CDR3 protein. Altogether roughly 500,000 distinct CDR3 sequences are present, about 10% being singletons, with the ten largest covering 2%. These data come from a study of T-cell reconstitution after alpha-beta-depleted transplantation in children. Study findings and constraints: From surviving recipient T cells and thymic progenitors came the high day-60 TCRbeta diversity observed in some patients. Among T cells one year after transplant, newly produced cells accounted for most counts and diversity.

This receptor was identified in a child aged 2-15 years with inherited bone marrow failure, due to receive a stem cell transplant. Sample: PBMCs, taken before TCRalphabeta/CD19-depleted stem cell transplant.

The CDR3: CASSDSMGQGYQPQHF. CDR3 DNA: TGTGCCAGCAGTGACTCGATGGGACAGGGCTATCAGCCCCAGCATTTT. This rearrangement joins TRBV6-4 to TRBJ1-5, with 9 bases that match TRBD1. Germline trimming cut 0 bases from V and 5 bases from J; bases unmatched to any gene: 5. This CDR3 has 16 residues. Germline assignment: CDR1 MRHNA and CDR2 SNTAGT.